Sequencing of this T cell receptor beta chain was carried out in a study of CD8 T cells in Susac syndrome. An input of roughly 0.5 to 1 ug of RNA was subjected to reverse transcription using random hexamers. Across 54 Vbeta and 13 Jbeta, TCR beta CDR3 was amplified with immunoSEQ multiplex PCR. TCRdb used MiXCR to reprocess the immunoSEQ multiplex PCR reads, holding one entry per CDR3 protein. The table shows approximately 140,000 distinct CDR3 sequences, with about 93% occurring only once. The germline V gene encodes CDR1 DFQATT and CDR2 SNEGSKA (reference sequence). V was pared by 0 bases and J by 3 bases, with 15 bases between. CDR3 length: 15 residues. High-throughput TCR beta sequencing covered peripheral CD8+ and CD4+ T cells. Matching for age and sex applied to the controls, who were healthy donors.

This clonotype was obtained from a human donor in good health. The chain joins TRBV20-1 to TRBJ2-7; no clear D. The specimen sequenced was CD8+ T cells from PBMCs. CDR3 in DNA: TGCAGTGCTAGAGATGGTTCGTGGAGTCTCTACGAGCAGTACTTC. The encoded protein is CSARDGSWSLYEQYF.